This paragraph covers one T cell receptor (beta chain) sequence. Its antigen is not identified. The data stem from a study of siplizumab effects on memory and regulatory T cells. General study results and limits: No assignable naive or memory phenotype existed for roughly 80-97% of proliferating CD4+ or CD8+ clones.

It was approximately 99,000 TCR templates that were assayed per sample. TCRdb's table, derived via immunoSEQ multiplex PCR, lists solely in-frame clones and lacks some. The sample records around 100,000 clones, 92% being singletons. The J segment lost 1 base and the V segment lost 6 bases, leaving 7 bases of the junction unmatched. The CDR3 extends over 15 amino acids. Germline CDR1 and CDR2: MNHNS and SASEGT. V is TRBV6-1 and J is TRBJ2-3; 7 bases align to TRBD1. The material sequenced was Tregs sorted from blood. The TCR was taken from a human donor in good health. CDR3 DNA sequence: TGTGCCAGCAGCATAGCCGGGACAGGCACAGATACGCAGTATTTT. Residues: CASSIAGTGTDTQYF.